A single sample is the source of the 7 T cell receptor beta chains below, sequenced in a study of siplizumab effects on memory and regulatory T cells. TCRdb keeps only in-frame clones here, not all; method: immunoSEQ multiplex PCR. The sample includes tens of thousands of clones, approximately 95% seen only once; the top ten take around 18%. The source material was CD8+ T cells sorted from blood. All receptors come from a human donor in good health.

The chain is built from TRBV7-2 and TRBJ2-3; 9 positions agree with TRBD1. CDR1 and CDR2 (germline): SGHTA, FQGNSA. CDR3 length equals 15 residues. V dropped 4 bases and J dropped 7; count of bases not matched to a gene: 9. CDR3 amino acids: CASSYITGGEHTQYF. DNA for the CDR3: TGTGCCAGCAGCTACATTACAGGGGGCGAGCATACGCAGTATTTT.

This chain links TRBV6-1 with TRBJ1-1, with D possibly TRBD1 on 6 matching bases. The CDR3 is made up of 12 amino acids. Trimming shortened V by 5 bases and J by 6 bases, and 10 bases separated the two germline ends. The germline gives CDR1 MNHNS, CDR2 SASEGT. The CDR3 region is CASSTGTPEAFF. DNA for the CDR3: TGTGCCAGCAGTACCGGGACACCTGAAGCTTTCTTT.

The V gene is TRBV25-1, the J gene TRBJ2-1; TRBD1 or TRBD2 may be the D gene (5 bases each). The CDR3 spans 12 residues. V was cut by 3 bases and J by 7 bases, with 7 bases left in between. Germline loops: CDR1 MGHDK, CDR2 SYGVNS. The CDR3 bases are TGTGCCAGCAGTGAGAGGGGTAATGAGCAGTTCTTC. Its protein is CASSERGNEQFF.

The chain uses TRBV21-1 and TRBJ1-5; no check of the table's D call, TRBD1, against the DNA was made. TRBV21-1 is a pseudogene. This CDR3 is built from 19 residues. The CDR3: CASSPPRPGHLYSNQPQHF. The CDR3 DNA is TGTGCCAGCAGCCCGCCCCGCCCGGGACACCTGTATAGCAATCAGCCCCAGCATTTT.

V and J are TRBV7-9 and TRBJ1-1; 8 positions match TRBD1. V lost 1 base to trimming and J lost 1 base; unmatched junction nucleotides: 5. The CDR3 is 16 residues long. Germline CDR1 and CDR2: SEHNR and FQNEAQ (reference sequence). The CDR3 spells CASSLVWTGPNTEAFF. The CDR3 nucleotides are TGTGCCAGCAGCTTAGTTTGGACAGGGCCGAACACTGAAGCTTTCTTT.

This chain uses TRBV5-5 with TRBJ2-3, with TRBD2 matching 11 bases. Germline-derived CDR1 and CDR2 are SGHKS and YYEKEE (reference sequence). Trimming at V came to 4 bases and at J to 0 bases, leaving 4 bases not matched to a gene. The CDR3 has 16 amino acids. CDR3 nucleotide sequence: TGTGCCAGCAGCGAGACTAGCGGGGCTAGCACAGATACGCAGTATTTT. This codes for CASSETSGASTDTQYF.

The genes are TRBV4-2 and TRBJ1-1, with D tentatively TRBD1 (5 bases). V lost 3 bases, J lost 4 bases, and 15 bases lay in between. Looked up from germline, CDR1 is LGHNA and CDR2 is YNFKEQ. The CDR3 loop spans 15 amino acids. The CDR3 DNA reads TGTGCCAGCAGCCACCGGGGCACAGGTGCCACTGAAGCTTTCTTT. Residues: CASSHRGTGATEAFF.